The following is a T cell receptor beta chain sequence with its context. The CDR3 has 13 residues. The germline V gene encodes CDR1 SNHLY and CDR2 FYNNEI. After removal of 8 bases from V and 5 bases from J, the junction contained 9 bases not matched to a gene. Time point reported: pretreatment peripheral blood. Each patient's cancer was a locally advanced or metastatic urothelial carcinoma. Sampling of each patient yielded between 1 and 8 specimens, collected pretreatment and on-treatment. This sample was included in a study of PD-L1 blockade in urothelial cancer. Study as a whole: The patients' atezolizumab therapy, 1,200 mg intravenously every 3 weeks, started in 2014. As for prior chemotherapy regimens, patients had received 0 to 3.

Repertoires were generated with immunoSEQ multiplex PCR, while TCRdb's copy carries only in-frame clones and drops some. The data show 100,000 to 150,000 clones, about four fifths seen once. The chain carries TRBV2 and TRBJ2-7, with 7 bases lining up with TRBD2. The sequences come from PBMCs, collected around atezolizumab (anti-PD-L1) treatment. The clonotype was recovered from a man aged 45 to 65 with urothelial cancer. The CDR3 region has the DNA TGTGCCAGCGTACGGGACTACCTCAACGAGCAGTACTTC. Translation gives CASVRDYLNEQYF.